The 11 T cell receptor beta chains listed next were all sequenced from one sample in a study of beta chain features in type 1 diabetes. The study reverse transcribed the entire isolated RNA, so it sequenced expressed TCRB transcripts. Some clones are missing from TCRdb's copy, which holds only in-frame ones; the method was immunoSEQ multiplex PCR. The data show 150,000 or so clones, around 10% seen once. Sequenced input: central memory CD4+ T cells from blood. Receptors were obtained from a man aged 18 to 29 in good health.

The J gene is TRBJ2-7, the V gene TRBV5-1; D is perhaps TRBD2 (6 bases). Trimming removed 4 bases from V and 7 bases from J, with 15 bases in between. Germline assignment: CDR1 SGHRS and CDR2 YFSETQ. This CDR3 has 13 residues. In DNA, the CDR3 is TGCGCCAGCAGCAACGGCGGGATGGGTGAGCAGTACTTC. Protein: CASSNGGMGEQYF.

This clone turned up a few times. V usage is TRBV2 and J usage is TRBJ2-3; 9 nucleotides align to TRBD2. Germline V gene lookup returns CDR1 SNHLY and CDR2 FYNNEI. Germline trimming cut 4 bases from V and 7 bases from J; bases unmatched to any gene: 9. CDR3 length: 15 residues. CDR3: CASSGPSGTVNTQYF. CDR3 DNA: TGTGCCAGCAGTGGGCCTAGCGGGACCGTCAATACGCAGTATTTT.

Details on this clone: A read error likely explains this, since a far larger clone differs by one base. The CDR3 DNA reads as TGTGCCACCAGAAGAGAACTAGGGGACATCCAAGAGACCCAGTACTTC. This translates into CATRRELGDIQETQYF. The chain employs TRBV15 and TRBJ2-5, with D maybe TRBD1 (6 bases). This CDR3 region has 16 residues. Germline V gene sequence: CDR1 LNHNV, CDR2 YYDKDF (reference sequence).

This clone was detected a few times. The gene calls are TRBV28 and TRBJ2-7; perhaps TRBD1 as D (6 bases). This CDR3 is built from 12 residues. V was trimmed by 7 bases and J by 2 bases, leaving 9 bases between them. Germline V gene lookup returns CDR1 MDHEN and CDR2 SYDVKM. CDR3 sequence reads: CASKRQAYEQYF. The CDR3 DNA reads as TGTGCCAGCAAGAGACAGGCCTACGAGCAGTACTTC.

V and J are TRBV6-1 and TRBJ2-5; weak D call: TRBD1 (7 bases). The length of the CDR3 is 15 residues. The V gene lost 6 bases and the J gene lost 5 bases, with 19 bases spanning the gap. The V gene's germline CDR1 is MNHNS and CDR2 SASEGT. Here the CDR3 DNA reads TGTGCCAGCAGCCGAGGAACAGGGGCGGGGGAGACCCAGTACTTC. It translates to CASSRGTGAGETQYF.

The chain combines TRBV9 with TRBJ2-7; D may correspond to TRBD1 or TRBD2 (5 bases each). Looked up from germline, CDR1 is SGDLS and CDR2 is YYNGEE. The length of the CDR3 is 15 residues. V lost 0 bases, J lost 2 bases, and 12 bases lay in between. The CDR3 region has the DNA TGTGCCAGCAGCGTAGGAGGGGATCGCCCCTACGAGCAGTACTTC. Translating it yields CASSVGGDRPYEQYF.

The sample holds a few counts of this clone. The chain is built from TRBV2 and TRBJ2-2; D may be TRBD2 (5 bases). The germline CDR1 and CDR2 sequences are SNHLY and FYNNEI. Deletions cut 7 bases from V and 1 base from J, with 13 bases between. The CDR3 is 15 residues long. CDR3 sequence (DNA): TGTGCCAGCATTCGGGCGGGTCAGAACACCGGGGAGCTGTTTTTT. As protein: CASIRAGQNTGELFF.

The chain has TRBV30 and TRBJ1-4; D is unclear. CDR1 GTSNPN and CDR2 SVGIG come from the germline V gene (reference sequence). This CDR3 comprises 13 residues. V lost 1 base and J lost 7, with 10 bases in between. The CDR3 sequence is CAWSEDRLEKLFF. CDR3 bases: TGTGCCTGGAGTGAGGACCGACTTGAAAAACTGTTTTTT.

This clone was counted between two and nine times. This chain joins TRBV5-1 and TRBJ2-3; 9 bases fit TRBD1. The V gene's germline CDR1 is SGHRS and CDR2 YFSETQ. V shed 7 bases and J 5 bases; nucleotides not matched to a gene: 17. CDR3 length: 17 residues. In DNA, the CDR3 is TGCGCCAGCCGCCAGCTCGACAGGGGGAGAGAAGTAGATACGCAGTATTTT. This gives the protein CASRQLDRGREVDTQYF.

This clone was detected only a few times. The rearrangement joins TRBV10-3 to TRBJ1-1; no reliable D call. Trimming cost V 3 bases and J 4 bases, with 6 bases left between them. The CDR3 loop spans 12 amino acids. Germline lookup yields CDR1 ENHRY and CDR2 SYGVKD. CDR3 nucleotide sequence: TGTGCCATCAGTGAAAGGACCACTGAAGCTTTCTTT. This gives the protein CAISERTTEAFF.

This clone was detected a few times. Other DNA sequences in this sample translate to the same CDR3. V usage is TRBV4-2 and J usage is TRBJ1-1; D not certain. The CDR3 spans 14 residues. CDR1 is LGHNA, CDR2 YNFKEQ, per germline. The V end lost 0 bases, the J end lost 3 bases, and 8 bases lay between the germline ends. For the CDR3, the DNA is TGTGCCAGCAGCCAAGATAAATCTTACACTGAAGCTTTCTTT. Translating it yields CASSQDKSYTEAFF.